Detailed here is one T cell receptor (beta chain). The data were produced by immunoSEQ multiplex PCR, yet TCRdb's version contains in-frame clones alone and is incomplete. The sample lists 110,000 to 150,000 clones, approximately 83% seen once, with about 8% in the top ten. The CDR3 runs to 12 residues. Germline assignment: CDR1 SQVTM and CDR2 ANQGSEA. V shed 0 bases and J shed 5 bases, with 7 bases lying between them. The data derive from a study of T cell responses to AZD1222 COVID-19 vaccine. The chain links TRBV29-1 to TRBJ2-5; D gene ambiguous. This receptor was taken from an adult in good health. Material: peripheral blood, obtained on day 0 of AZD1222 vaccination. The CDR3 region is CSVEEGGETQYF. The CDR3 coding sequence is TGCAGCGTTGAAGAGGGTGGGGAGACCCAGTACTTC.